This T cell receptor (beta chain) was sequenced for a study of blood T cell repertoires in COVID-19. Study-wide context: Samples taken during acute and convalescent COVID-19 were collected in the United States, Italy and Spain. In each case, the material was cDNA or gDNA derived from T cells, B-cell-depleted T cells, or PBMCs.

This CDR3 comprises 13 residues. V was cut by 9 bases and J by 6 bases, with 17 bases left in between. Under the authors' procedure: Amplification with reference gene primers provided the estimates of nucleated cell counts. Produced via immunoSEQ multiplex PCR; TCRdb's table is partial and in-frame only. Clone size and the V and J calls come from that table; the DNA yielded D and trimming. The sample lists 70,000 to 85,000 clones, 86% occurring once. The rearrangement uses TRBV12-3 or TRBV12-4 and TRBJ1-1; D is ambiguous. The source material was peripheral blood. The source is an elderly woman in a cohort sampled during active or convalescent COVID-19. The CDR3 is CASQPRGWAEAFF. CDR3 DNA sequence: TGTGCCAGTCAGCCTCGGGGATGGGCTGAAGCTTTCTTT.